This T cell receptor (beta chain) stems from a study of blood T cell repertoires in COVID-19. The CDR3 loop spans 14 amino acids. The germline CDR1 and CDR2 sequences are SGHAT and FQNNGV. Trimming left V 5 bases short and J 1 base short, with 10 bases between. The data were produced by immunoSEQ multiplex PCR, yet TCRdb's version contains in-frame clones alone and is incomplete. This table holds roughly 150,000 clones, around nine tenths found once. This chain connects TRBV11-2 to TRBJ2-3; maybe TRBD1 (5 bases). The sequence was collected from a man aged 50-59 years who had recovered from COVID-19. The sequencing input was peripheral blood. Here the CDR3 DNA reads TGTGCCAGCAGCCGGCAGACAGGCACAGATACGCAGTATTTT. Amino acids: CASSRQTGTDTQYF.